A single T cell receptor beta chain is shown here with its context. Its antigen remains unidentified. Per the germline V gene, CDR1 is MNHEY and CDR2 is SMNVEV (reference sequence). V was pared by 0 bases and J by 4 bases, with 10 bases between. The CDR3 is 14 amino acids. The data originate from a study of brain T cells in children with intractable seizures. Repertoires were generated with immunoSEQ multiplex PCR, while TCRdb's copy carries only in-frame clones and drops some. In the table there are tens of thousands of clones, 95% to 96% of which are singletons. Points from the study as a whole: Pre-surgery blood may have been undersampled, hiding some clones. Only CDR3 sequence similarity suggested viral specificity, without known HCMV serostatus.

This sample comprised peripheral blood, obtained at surgery. This rearrangement joins TRBV27 to TRBJ2-7; perhaps TRBD1 as D (6 bases). This receptor was identified in a boy under two years old with focal cortical dysplasia and intractable seizures. The CDR3 spells CASSLSQGIYEQYF. Here the CDR3 DNA reads TGTGCCAGCAGTTTATCACAGGGAATATACGAGCAGTACTTC.